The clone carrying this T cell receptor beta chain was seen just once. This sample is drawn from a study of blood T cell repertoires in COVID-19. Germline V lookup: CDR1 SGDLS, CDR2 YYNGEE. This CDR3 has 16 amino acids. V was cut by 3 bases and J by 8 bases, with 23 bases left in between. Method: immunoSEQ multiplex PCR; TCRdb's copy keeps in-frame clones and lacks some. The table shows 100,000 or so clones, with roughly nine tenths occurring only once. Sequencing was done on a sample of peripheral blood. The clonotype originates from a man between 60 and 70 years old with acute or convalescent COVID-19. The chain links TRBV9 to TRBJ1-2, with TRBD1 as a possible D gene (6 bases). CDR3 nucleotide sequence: TGTGCCAGCAGCGGAGCACAGGGTCGGGTGGGTGAAGGCTACACCTTC. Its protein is CASSGAQGRVGEGYTF. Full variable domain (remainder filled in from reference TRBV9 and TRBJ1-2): DSGVTQTPKHLITATGQRVTLRCSPRSGDLSVYWYQQSLDQGLQFLIQYYNGEERAKGNILERFSAQQFPDLHSELNLSSLELGDSALYFCASSGAQGRVGEGYTFGSGTRLTVV.